These 32 T cell receptor beta chains came from one sample sequenced in a study of OX40 agonist ivuxolimab in advanced cancers. Only in-frame clones appear in the TCRdb table, and some are missing; sequencing was by immunoSEQ multiplex PCR. The sample carries some 45,000 clones, roughly 90% recorded once. The source material was CD4+ or CD8+ T cells sorted from blood, sampled in a trial of the OX40 agonist ivuxolimab. The receptors were sampled from an adult with an advanced solid tumor such as melanoma, head and neck, liver or kidney cancer.

CDR3 loop: CASSQDGGLAFVQETQYF. The CDR3, as DNA: TGTGCCAGCAGCCAAGACGGGGGACTAGCGTTTGTCCAAGAGACCCAGTACTTC. The genes are TRBV4-2 and TRBJ2-5, with 10 nucleotides matching TRBD2. Germline-derived CDR1 and CDR2 are LGHNA and YNFKEQ. The CDR3 runs to 18 residues. With 0 bases clipped from V and 1 base from J, the junction kept 8 bases outside the gene matches.

This chain links TRBV6-5 with TRBJ2-5, with D possibly TRBD2 on 6 matching bases. This CDR3 comprises 14 residues. Germline V gene sequence: CDR1 MNHEY, CDR2 SVGAGI. The V end lost 6 bases, the J end lost 5 bases, and 16 bases lay between the germline ends. The CDR3 nucleotides read TGTGCCAGCAGCGTTAGACGGGGAGGCGAGACCCAGTACTTC. Protein: CASSVRRGGETQYF.

CDR3 DNA sequence: TGTGCCAGCAGCTTACCGGGACAGGGTGGCGGTGAGCAGTTCTTC. As protein: CASSLPGQGGGEQFF. The V call is TRBV5-6, the J call TRBJ2-1; 9 nucleotides match TRBD1. The CDR3 has 15 residues. Germline values: CDR1 SGHDT, CDR2 YYEEEE. V dropped 2 bases and J dropped 9; count of bases not matched to a gene: 9.

The count of this clone is one. V is TRBV2 and J is TRBJ2-1; 11 bases are shared with TRBD2. Germline assignment: CDR1 SNHLY and CDR2 FYNNEI. The CDR3 sequence is 17 residues long. The V and J ends lost 2 bases and 4 bases, in that order; junction bases with no gene match: 7. CDR3 residues: CASSEPPGLAAYNEQFF. The CDR3 DNA is TGTGCCAGCAGTGAACCACCGGGACTAGCGGCTTACAATGAGCAGTTCTTC.

The V call is TRBV5-6, the J call TRBJ1-5; D is unclear. Germline V CDR1 and CDR2: SGHDT, YYEEEE. The CDR3 is made up of 14 amino acids. The V end was cut by 0 bases, the J end by 3 bases, with 7 bases between. The CDR3 sequence: CASSLGASNQPQHF. Here the CDR3 DNA reads TGTGCCAGCAGCTTGGGGGCGTCCAATCAGCCCCAGCATTTT.

The J gene is TRBJ1-4, the V gene TRBV7-9; D is perhaps TRBD1 (5 bases). This CDR3 has 15 residues. Germline V gene lookup returns CDR1 SEHNR and CDR2 FQNEAQ (reference sequence). V was shortened by 1 base and J by 3 bases, with 9 bases between the two germline ends. The CDR3 region is CASSLVARANEKLFF. The CDR3, as DNA: TGTGCCAGCAGCTTAGTCGCCAGGGCTAATGAAAAACTGTTTTTT.

The gene calls are TRBV18 and TRBJ1-4; D is unresolved. The length of the CDR3 is 15 residues. The V gene's germline CDR1 is KGHSH and CDR2 LQKENI. Deletions cut 3 bases from V and 6 bases from J, with 14 bases between. The CDR3 protein is CASSPRGWPDEKLFF. In nucleotides, the CDR3 is TGTGCCAGCTCACCCCGAGGGTGGCCAGATGAAAAACTGTTTTTT.

V usage is TRBV19 and J usage is TRBJ2-1; 9 positions match TRBD1. CDR3 size: 14 residues. V was clipped by 6 bases and J by 12 bases; unmatched bases: 12. CDR1 LNHDA and CDR2 SQIVND come from the germline V gene (reference sequence). The CDR3 bases are TGTGCCAGTAGCCCGGGACAGGGTGGTGGTTGGCAGTTCTTC. This translates into CASSPGQGGGWQFF.

The CDR3 coding sequence is TGTGCCAGCAGTGCTAGCGGGGGGGCCCTCAATGAGCAGTTCTTC. This encodes CASSASGGALNEQFF. The chain employs TRBV2 and TRBJ2-1; TRBD2 agrees at 12 bases. With 4 bases clipped from V and 6 bases from J, the junction kept 4 bases outside the gene matches. Germline V gene sequence: CDR1 SNHLY, CDR2 FYNNEI. The CDR3 totals 15 residues.

The J gene is TRBJ2-3, the V gene TRBV28; D not certain. This CDR3 contains 11 residues. Trimming left V 2 bases short and J 6 bases short, with 3 bases between. Germline lookup yields CDR1 MDHEN and CDR2 SYDVKM. In DNA form, the CDR3 reads TGTGCCAGCAGTTTAGGTGATACGCAGTATTTT. This gives the protein CASSLGDTQYF.

The chain is built from TRBV6-5 and TRBJ1-2, with D hard to call. The CDR3 has 13 residues. Trimming took off 1 base at V and 5 bases at J, with 8 bases between the two ends. The germline V gene has CDR1 MNHEY and CDR2 SVGAGI. The CDR3 here is CASSYYDGYGYTF. CDR3 sequence (DNA): TGTGCCAGCAGTTACTACGACGGATATGGCTACACCTTC.

The chain recombines TRBV28 with TRBJ1-2, with D uncertain. CDR1 and CDR2 from the germline V gene are MDHEN and SYDVKM. With 3 bases removed from V and 3 bases from J, the gap between germline ends came to 14 bases. The CDR3 extends over 15 amino acids. The CDR3 loop reads CASSLARGGYYGYTF. The CDR3 DNA follows: TGTGCCAGCAGTTTGGCCCGAGGAGGTTACTATGGCTACACCTTC.

The gene calls are TRBV6-5 and TRBJ2-7, with TRBD1 identical over 7 bases. Germline CDR1 is MNHEY and CDR2 is SVGAGI. The length of the CDR3 is 15 residues. J gave up 3 bases and V 0 bases, and 5 bases lay outside the gene matches. DNA for the CDR3: TGTGCCAGCAGTTACTCGGGGACAGAACTCTACGAGCAGTACTTC. It encodes CASSYSGTELYEQYF.

The V gene is TRBV5-4, the J gene TRBJ1-5, with D unclear. There are 14 residues in the CDR3. Trimming removed 0 bases at V and 2 bases at J, with 6 bases between. Germline V gene lookup returns CDR1 SGHNT and CDR2 YYREEE (reference sequence). The CDR3 nucleotides are TGTGCCAGCAGCTTGGGTGTGGGCAATCAGCCCCAGCATTTT. Protein sequence: CASSLGVGNQPQHF. The full variable domain, in which reference TRBV5-4 and TRBJ1-5 provide the parts outside the CDR3, is ETGVTQSPTHLIKTRGQQVTLRCSSQSGHNTVSWYQQALGQGPQFIFQYYREEENGRGNFPPRFSGLQFPNYSSELNVNALELDDSALYLCASSLGVGNQPQHFGDGTRLSIL.

The V call is TRBV6-5, the J call TRBJ2-4; possible D gene TRBD2, 7 bases. Germline loops: CDR1 MNHEY, CDR2 SVGAGI. The V gene lost 4 bases and the J gene lost 6 bases, with 19 bases spanning the gap. The CDR3 sequence is 16 residues long. CDR3 sequence (DNA): TGTGCCAGCAGTTGGGGGGGACACAGGAGGGGAAACATTCAGTACTTC. As protein: CASSWGGHRRGNIQYF.

The chain carries TRBV9 and TRBJ2-3; D gene uncertain. The CDR3 length is 12 residues. Germline CDR1 reads SGDLS; CDR2 reads YYNGEE. Trimming stripped 3 bases from V and 6 bases from J, with 8 bases between. The CDR3 coding sequence is TGTGCCAGCAGCGAAAATGCGGATACGCAGTATTTT. It specifies CASSENADTQYF. The whole variable domain, remainder taken from reference TRBV9 and TRBJ2-3, is DSGVTQTPKHLITATGQRVTLRCSPRSGDLSVYWYQQSLDQGLQFLIQYYNGEERAKGNILERFSAQQFPDLHSELNLSSLELGDSALYFCASSENADTQYFGPGTRLTVL.

The CDR3 sequence: CASSGGPQKVITEAFF. The CDR3 DNA is TGCGCCAGCAGCGGCGGCCCACAGAAAGTCATCACTGAAGCTTTCTTT. This chain links TRBV5-1 with TRBJ1-1, with D unresolved. Trimming took off 4 bases at V and 4 bases at J, with 20 bases between the two ends. There are 16 residues in the CDR3. Germline loops: CDR1 SGHRS, CDR2 YFSETQ.

This clone was observed a single time. The chain recombines TRBV6-5 with TRBJ1-2; D gene unclear. V was cut by 4 bases and J by 5 bases, with 14 bases left in between. The CDR3 sequence is 14 residues long. CDR1 and CDR2 (germline): MNHEY, SVGAGI. In nucleotides, the CDR3 is TGTGCCAGCAGTTCCACAAGTACAGAGTATGGCTACACCTTC. It codes for CASSSTSTEYGYTF.

The V and J genes are TRBV30 and TRBJ2-7; D might be TRBD1 (7 bases). The CDR3 is made up of 13 amino acids. The ends were cut back, 5 bases at V and 0 bases at J, with 11 bases in the middle. The germline V gene has CDR1 GTSNPN and CDR2 SVGIG (reference sequence). The CDR3 DNA reads as TGTGCCTGGGGGCGGGACAGCTCCTACGAGCAGTACTTC. It encodes CAWGRDSSYEQYF.

This clone came up once. This chain uses TRBV10-3 with TRBJ1-6; D is unresolved. CDR1 and CDR2 from the germline V gene are ENHRY and SYGVKD. The CDR3 has 16 residues. Trimming cost V 6 bases and J 5 bases, with 17 bases left between them. Written as DNA, the CDR3 is TGTGCCATCAGATTGGACGGCGGAGGACATAATTCACCCCTCCACTTT. The encoded protein is CAIRLDGGGHNSPLHF.

The V and J genes are TRBV2 and TRBJ2-7; D not resolved. The CDR3 sequence is 15 residues long. Germline lookup yields CDR1 SNHLY and CDR2 FYNNEI. The germline V and J ends were trimmed by 2 bases and 2 bases, with 13 bases remaining between them. CDR3: CASSEWAEITYEQYF. The CDR3 nucleotides read TGTGCCAGCAGTGAATGGGCGGAAATTACCTACGAGCAGTACTTC.

The chain combines TRBV27 with TRBJ2-7, with TRBD1 identical over 9 bases. The junction had 10 bases not matched to a gene; V was cut back by 5 bases and J by 5 bases. This CDR3 is 15 amino acids long. Germline-derived CDR1 and CDR2 are MNHEY and SMNVEV (reference sequence). CDR3 amino acids: CASSPLRDRAHEQYF. The CDR3 DNA follows: TGTGCCAGCAGTCCCCTCCGGGACAGGGCCCACGAGCAGTACTTC.

The V call is TRBV7-8, the J call TRBJ2-4; D is undetermined. This CDR3 has 15 residues. Trimming took off 5 bases at V and 8 bases at J, with 19 bases between the two ends. Germline lookup yields CDR1 SGHVS and CDR2 FQNEAQ. The CDR3 protein is CASSPPSPLRDIQYF. The CDR3 DNA sequence: TGTGCCAGCAGCCCCCCCAGCCCCTTGCGTGACATTCAGTACTTC.

This chain uses TRBV15 with TRBJ2-5, with TRBD1 identical over 10 bases. Germline V CDR1 and CDR2: LNHNV, YYDKDF (reference sequence). The ends lost 5 bases at V and 2 bases at J; junction bases unmatched: 11. The CDR3 is 17 residues long. DNA for the CDR3: TGTGCCACCAGCCCTTCACCGGGACAGGGGTGGCAAGAGACCCAGTACTTC. Protein product: CATSPSPGQGWQETQYF.

This clone has only one observation. One junction end disagrees with the germline gene, perhaps due to a read error. The chain recombines TRBV9 with TRBJ2-5, with D unresolved. This CDR3 is 14 amino acids long. Germline CDR1 reads SGDLS; CDR2 reads YYNGEE. CDR3 in amino acids: CASSLPGAQEPQYF. In DNA, the CDR3 is TGTGCCAGCAGCCTCCCCGGAGCACAAGAGCCCCAGTACTTC.

This clone rates as medium-sized. Other nucleotide sequences in the sample specify the same CDR3. The rearrangement links TRBV5-4 to TRBJ2-7; weak D call: TRBD2 (5 bases). Trimming shortened V by 0 bases and J by 0 bases, and 10 bases separated the two germline ends. This CDR3 spans 15 amino acids. CDR1 and CDR2 from the germline V gene are SGHNT and YYREEE (reference sequence). CDR3 coding DNA: TGTGCCAGCAGCTTGGAGCGGCACCCCTCCTACGAGCAGTACTTC. Amino acid sequence: CASSLERHPSYEQYF.

On this clone: In the same sample, other DNA sequences code for this CDR3. J is TRBJ1-5 and V is TRBV27; a possible D gene is TRBD1 (6 bases). This CDR3 has 14 amino acids. CDR1 and CDR2 (germline): MNHEY, SMNVEV (reference sequence). V shed 3 bases and J shed 1 base, with 7 bases lying between them. The CDR3 DNA follows: TGTGCCAGCAGTTTCGGGGGCAGCAATCAGCCCCAGCATTTT. Encoded protein: CASSFGGSNQPQHF.

The gene calls are TRBV5-1 and TRBJ2-7, with D tentatively TRBD1 (7 bases). Germline V gives CDR1 SGHRS, CDR2 YFSETQ. The V gene lost 4 bases and the J gene lost 7 bases, with 18 bases spanning the gap. The CDR3 is 14 residues long. The CDR3 is CASSTGDSGGEQYF. The CDR3 coding sequence is TGCGCCAGCAGCACCGGGGACAGCGGAGGGGAGCAGTACTTC. Full variable domain (remainder filled in from reference TRBV5-1 and TRBJ2-7): KAGVTQTPRYLIKTRGQQVTLSCSPISGHRSVSWYQQTPGQGLQFLFEYFSETQRNKGNFPGRFSGRQFSNSRSEMNVSTLELGDSALYLCASSTGDSGGEQYFGPGTRLTVT.

The J gene is TRBJ1-1, the V gene TRBV6-6, with D uncertain. From germline, CDR1 is MNHNY and CDR2 SVGAGI (reference sequence). CDR3 length: 14 amino acids. With 6 bases removed from V and 1 base from J, the gap between germline ends came to 12 bases. CDR3 bases: TGTGCCAGCAGGGATTCTACAGCGAACACTGAAGCTTTCTTT. This translates into CASRDSTANTEAFF.

The chain carries TRBV2 and TRBJ2-7; D uncertain. The V end lost 3 bases, the J end lost 4 bases, and 4 bases lay between the germline ends. The CDR3 runs 11 residues. Germline-derived CDR1 and CDR2 are SNHLY and FYNNEI. The CDR3 is CASSEAYEQYF. In nucleotides, the CDR3 is TGTGCCAGCAGTGAGGCGTACGAGCAGTACTTC.

The chain couples TRBV5-5 to TRBJ1-4, with no clear D. CDR3 length equals 16 residues. The V end lost 6 bases, the J end lost 0 bases, and 15 bases lay between the germline ends. Germline V gives CDR1 SGHKS, CDR2 YYEKEE (reference sequence). DNA of the CDR3: TGTGCCAGCACCCCCAAAGCGGTAGCAACTAATGAAAAACTGTTTTTT. Its protein product is CASTPKAVATNEKLFF. Complete variable domain (other parts from reference TRBV5-5 and TRBJ1-4): DAGVTQSPTHLIKTRGQQVTLRCSPISGHKSVSWYQQVLGQGPQFIFQYYEKEERGRGNFPDRFSARQFPNYSSELNVNALLLGDSALYLCASTPKAVATNEKLFFGSGTQLSVL.

The chain employs TRBV21-1 and TRBJ2-6; no check of the table's D call, TRBD2, against the DNA was made. TRBV21-1 corresponds to a pseudogene. The CDR3 is 20 residues long. The CDR3 spells CASSIRRWGDPCSGANVLTF. In nucleotides, the CDR3 is TGTGCCAGCAGCATCAGGCGGTGGGGGGACCCATGCTCTGGGGCCAACGTCCTGACTTTC.